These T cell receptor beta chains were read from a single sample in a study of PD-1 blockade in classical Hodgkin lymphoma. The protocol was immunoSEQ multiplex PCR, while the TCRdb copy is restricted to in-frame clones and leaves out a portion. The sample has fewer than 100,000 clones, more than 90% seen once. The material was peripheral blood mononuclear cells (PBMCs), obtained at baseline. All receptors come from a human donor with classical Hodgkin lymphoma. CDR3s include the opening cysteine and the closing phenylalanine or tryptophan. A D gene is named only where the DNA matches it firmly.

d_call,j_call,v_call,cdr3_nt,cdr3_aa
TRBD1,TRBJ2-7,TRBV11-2,TGTGCCAGCAGCTTGGGACAGGGACTGTACGAGCAGTACTTC,CASSLGQGLYEQYF
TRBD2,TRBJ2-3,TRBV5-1,TGCGCCAGCAGCCCGGGACTAGCGGTGGTCACAGATACGCAGTATTTT,CASSPGLAVVTDTQYF
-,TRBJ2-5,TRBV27,TGTGCCAGCAGTTCGGGGCGGTTTTGGGAGACCCAGTACTTC,CASSSGRFWETQYF
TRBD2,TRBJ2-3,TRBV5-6,TGTGCCAGCAGCTTGTCCCCCACGGGAGGAGATACGCAGTATTTT,CASSLSPTGGDTQYF
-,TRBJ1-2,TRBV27,TGTGCCAGCAATTGGGGGCTTCACTATGGCTACACCTTC,CASNWGLHYGYTF
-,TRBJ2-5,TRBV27,TGTGCCAGCAGTTTCCTGGGACCCACCCGCAGGGAGACCCAGTACTTC,CASSFLGPTRRETQYF
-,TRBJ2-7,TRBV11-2,TGTGCCAGCAGCGAAGACCGTGGCCACGAGCAGTACTTC,CASSEDRGHEQYF
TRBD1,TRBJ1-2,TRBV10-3,TGTGCCATCAGTGAGAACAACAGGGGCAATAATAACTATGGCTACACCTTC,CAISENNRGNNNYGYTF
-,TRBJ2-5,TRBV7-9,TGTGCCAGCAGCTCACCGGACGGAAGAGAGACCCAGTACTTC,CASSSPDGRETQYF
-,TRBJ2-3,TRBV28,TGTGCCAGCAGTCCCTCAGATACGCAGTATTTT,CASSPSDTQYF
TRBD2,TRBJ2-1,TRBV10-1,TGCGCCAGCAGTGAAATGAGCGGGAGAGGCAATGAGCAGTTCTTC,CASSEMSGRGNEQFF
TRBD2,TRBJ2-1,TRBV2,TGTGCCAGCAGCCTAGCGGGAGGGCCGCTCAATGAGCAGTTCTTC,CASSLAGGPLNEQFF
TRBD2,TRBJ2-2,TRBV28,TGTGCCAGCAGACAACCCAACCTCAGGACTAGCGCGGACACCGGGGAGCTGTTTTTT,CASRQPNLRTSADTGELFF